This TCR beta chain derives from a study of OX40 agonist ivuxolimab in advanced cancers. Whole-study results and caveats: By week 6 at 0.1 to 3.0 mg/kg, blood CD4+ and CD8+ T cells had expanded clonally.

This CDR3 spans 14 amino acids. Per germline, CDR1 SGDLS and CDR2 YYNGEE. Trimming stripped 0 bases from V and 7 bases from J, with 14 bases between. Notes on this clone: Antigen: not known.

Some clones are missing from TCRdb's copy, which holds only in-frame ones; the method was immunoSEQ multiplex PCR. Of roughly 86,000 clones in the sample, 80% to 95% were seen once. The genes are TRBV9 and TRBJ2-7, with D unclear. Here the sequenced sample was CD4+ or CD8+ T cells sorted from blood, taken in a trial of the OX40 agonist ivuxolimab. The TCR sequence derives from an adult with an advanced solid tumor such as melanoma, head and neck, liver or kidney cancer. DNA of the CDR3: TGTGCCAGCAGCGTAGGCCCGGCTGTGGAAGAGCAGTACTTC. Amino acids: CASSVGPAVEEQYF.